Given below is one T cell receptor (beta chain) in context. Its cognate antigen is unknown. The data are from a study of early T cells in non-severe SARS-CoV-2 infection. Across the whole study: Sequenced bulk RNA came from whole blood that was unsorted, and chains were unpaired. Points from the study as a whole: Comparison of clonotypes with VDJdb favored anti-spike CD8 responses while missing private and CD4 specificities.

Unique molecular identifiers tagged individual cDNA molecules. TCRdb called the 5' RACE reads again in MiXCR, with one record for every CDR3 protein. There are roughly 97,000 distinct CDR3 sequences in the sample; roughly 9.6% occur only once, and roughly 4.5% lies in the top ten. This TCR came from an adult who was a healthcare worker with PCR-confirmed SARS-CoV-2 infection or an uninfected control (not recorded which). Sequencing was performed on whole blood, taken at baseline.

CDR3 in DNA: TGCAGTGCCCCACTAGAGGGGACCAAAAACATTCAGTACTTC. It codes for CSAPLEGTKNIQYF. The chain uses TRBV20-1 and TRBJ2-4, with D possibly being TRBD1 or TRBD2 (5 bases each). The CDR3 contains 14 residues. Looked up from germline, CDR1 is DFQATT and CDR2 is SNEGSKA (reference sequence). The V end was cut by 6 bases, the J end by 2 bases, with 14 bases between.